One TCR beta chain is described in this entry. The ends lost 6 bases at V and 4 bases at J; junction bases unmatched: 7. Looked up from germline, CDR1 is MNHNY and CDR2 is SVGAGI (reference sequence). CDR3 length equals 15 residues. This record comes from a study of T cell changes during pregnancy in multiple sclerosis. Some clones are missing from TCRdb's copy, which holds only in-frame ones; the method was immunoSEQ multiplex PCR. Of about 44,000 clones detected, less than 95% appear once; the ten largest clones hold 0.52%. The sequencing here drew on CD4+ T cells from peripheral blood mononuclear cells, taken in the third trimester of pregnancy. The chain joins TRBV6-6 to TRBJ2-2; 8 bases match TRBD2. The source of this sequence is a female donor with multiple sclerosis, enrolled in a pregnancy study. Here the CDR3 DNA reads TGTGCCAGCAGACATAGCGGGACGGGCACCGGGGAGCTGTTTTTT. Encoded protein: CASRHSGTGTGELFF.